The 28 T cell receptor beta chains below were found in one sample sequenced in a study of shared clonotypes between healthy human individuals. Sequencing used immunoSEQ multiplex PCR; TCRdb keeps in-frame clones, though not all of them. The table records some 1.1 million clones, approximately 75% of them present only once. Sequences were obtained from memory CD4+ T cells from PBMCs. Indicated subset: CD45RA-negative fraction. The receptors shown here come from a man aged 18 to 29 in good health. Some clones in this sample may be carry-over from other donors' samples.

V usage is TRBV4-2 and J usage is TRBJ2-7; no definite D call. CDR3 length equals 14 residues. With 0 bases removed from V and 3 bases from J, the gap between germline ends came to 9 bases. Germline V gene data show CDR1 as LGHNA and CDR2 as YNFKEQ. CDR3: CASSQDGRDYEQYF. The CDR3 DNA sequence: TGTGCCAGCAGCCAAGATGGGCGCGACTACGAGCAGTACTTC.

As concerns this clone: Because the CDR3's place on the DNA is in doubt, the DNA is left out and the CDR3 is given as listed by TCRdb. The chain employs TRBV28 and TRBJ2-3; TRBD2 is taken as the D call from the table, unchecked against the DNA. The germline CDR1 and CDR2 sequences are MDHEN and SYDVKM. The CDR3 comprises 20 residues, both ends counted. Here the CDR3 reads CASSSSKAGGRGGPTDTQYF.

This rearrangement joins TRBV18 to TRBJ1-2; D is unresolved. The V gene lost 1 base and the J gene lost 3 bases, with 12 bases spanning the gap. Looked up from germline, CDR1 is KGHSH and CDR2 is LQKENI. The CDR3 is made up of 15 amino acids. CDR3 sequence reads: CASSPRSPEDYGYTF. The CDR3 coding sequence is TGTGCCAGCTCACCACGTTCCCCGGAGGACTATGGCTACACCTTC.

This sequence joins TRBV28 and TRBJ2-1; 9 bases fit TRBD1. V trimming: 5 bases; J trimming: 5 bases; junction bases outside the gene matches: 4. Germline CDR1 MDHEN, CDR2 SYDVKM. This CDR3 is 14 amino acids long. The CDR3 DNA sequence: TGTGCCAGCAGTACGGACAGGGGAAACAATGAGCAGTTCTTC. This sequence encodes CASSTDRGNNEQFF.

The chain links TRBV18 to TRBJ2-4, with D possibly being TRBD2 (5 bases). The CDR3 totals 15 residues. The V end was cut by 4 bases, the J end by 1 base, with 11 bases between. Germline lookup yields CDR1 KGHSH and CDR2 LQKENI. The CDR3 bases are TGTGCCAGCTCACTATCAGAGGGTGCCAAAAACATTCAGTACTTC. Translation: CASSLSEGAKNIQYF.

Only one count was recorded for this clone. The CDR3 DNA follows: TGTGCCAGCAGTTACTCGACTGCACCGGGACGGCGCGAGCAGTTCTTC. It encodes CASSYSTAPGRREQFF. V and J are TRBV6-5 and TRBJ2-1, with D possibly called TRBD1 or TRBD2 (5 bases each). The CDR3 length is 16 residues. Germline V gene sequence: CDR1 MNHEY, CDR2 SVGAGI. V was clipped by 0 bases and J by 10 bases, with 19 bases between them.

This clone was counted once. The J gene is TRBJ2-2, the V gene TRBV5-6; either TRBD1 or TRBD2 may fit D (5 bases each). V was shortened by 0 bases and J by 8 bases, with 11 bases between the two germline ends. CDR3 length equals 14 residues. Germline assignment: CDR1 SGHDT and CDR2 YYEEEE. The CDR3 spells CASSLGDGAGELFF. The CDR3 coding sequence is TGTGCCAGCAGCTTGGGGGACGGGGCAGGGGAGCTGTTTTTT. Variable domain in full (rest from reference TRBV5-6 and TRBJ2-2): DAGVTQSPTHLIKTRGQQVTLRCSPKSGHDTVSWYQQALGQGPQFIFQYYEEEERQRGNFPDRFSGHQFPNYSSELNVNALLLGDSALYLCASSLGDGAGELFFGEGSRLTVL.

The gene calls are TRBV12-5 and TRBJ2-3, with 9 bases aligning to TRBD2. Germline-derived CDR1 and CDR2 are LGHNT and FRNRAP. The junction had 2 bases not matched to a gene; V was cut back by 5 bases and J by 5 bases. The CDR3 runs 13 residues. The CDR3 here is CASGELAGDTQYF. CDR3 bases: TGTGCTAGTGGTGAACTAGCGGGAGATACGCAGTATTTT.

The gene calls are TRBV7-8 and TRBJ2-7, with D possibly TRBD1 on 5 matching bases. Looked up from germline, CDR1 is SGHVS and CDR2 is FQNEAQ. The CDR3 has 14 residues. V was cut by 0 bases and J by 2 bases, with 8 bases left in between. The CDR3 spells CASSLADTTYEQYF. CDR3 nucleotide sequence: TGTGCCAGCAGCTTAGCGGACACTACCTACGAGCAGTACTTC.

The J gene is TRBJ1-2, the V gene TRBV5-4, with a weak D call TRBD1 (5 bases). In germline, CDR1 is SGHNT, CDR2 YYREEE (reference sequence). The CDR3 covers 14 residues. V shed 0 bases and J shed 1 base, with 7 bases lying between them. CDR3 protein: CASSLGQFNYGYTF. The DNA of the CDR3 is TGTGCCAGCAGCTTGGGACAGTTTAACTATGGCTACACCTTC.

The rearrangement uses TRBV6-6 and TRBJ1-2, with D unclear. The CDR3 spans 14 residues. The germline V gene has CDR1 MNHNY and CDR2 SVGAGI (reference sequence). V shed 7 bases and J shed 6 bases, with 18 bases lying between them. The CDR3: CASNSPGRLDGYTF. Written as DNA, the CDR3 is TGTGCCAGCAACTCACCCGGCAGGCTTGATGGCTACACCTTC.

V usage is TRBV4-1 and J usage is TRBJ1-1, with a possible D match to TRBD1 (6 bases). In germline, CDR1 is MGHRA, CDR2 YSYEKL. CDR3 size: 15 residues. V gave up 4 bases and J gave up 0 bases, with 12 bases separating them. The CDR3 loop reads CASSLAGAMNTEAFF. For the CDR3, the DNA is TGCGCCAGCAGCCTAGCGGGGGCAATGAACACTGAAGCTTTCTTT.

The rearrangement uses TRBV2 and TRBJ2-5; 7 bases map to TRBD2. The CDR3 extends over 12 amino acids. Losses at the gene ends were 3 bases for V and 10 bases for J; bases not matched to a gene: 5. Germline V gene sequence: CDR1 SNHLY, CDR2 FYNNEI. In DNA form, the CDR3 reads TGTGCCAGCAGTGAGCTACGCGGGGGCCAGTACTTC. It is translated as CASSELRGGQYF.

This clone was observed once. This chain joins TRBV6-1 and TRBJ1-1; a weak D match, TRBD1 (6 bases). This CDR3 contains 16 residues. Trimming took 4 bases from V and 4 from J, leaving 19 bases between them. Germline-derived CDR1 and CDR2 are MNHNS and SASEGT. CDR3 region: CASSGRGLISGTEAFF. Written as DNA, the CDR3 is TGTGCCAGCAGTGGGAGGGGGTTGATATCGGGCACTGAAGCTTTCTTT.

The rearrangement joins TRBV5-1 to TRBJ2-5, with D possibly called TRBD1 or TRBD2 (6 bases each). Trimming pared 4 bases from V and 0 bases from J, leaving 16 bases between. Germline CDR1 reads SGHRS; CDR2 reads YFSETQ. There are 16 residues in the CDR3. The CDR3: CASSPFTGANQETQYF. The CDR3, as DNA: TGCGCCAGCAGCCCGTTCACGGGGGCGAACCAAGAGACCCAGTACTTC.

CDR3 nucleotides: TGTGCCTGGAGGGACTCCGGGGAGCTGTTTTTT. Translating it yields CAWRDSGELFF. The rearrangement links TRBV30 to TRBJ2-2; D might be TRBD2 (5 bases). The CDR3 has 11 residues. Trimming removed 3 bases at V and 6 bases at J, with 5 bases between. Germline CDR1 and CDR2: GTSNPN and SVGIG (reference sequence).

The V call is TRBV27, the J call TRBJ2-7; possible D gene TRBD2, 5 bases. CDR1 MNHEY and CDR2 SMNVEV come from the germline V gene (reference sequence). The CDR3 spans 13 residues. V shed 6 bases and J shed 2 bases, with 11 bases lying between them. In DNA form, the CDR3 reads TGTGCCAGCAGGGACGGAGGAACCTACGAGCAGTACTTC. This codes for CASRDGGTYEQYF.

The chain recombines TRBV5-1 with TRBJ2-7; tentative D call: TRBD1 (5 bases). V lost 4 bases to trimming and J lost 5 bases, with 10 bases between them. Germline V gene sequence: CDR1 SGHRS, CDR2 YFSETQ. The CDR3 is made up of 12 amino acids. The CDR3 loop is CASSVGLDEQYF. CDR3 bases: TGCGCCAGCAGCGTGGGGCTCGACGAGCAGTACTTC.

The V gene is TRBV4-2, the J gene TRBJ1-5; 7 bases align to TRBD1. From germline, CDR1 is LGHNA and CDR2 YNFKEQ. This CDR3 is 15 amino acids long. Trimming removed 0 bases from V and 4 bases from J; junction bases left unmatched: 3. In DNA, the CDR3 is TGTGCCAGCAGCCAAGAACGACAGGGAAATCAGCCCCAGCATTTT. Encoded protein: CASSQERQGNQPQHF.

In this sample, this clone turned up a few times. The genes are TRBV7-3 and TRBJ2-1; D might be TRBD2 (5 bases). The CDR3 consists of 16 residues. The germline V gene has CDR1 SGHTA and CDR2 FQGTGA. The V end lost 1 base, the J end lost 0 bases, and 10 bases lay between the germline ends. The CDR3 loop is CASSLNLGSSYNEQFF. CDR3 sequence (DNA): TGTGCCAGCAGCTTAAATTTGGGGAGCTCCTACAATGAGCAGTTCTTC.

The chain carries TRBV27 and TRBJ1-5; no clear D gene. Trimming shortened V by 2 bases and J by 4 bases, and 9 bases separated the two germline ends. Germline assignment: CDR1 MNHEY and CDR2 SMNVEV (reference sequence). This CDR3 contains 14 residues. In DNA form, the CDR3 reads TGTGCCAGCAGTTTAGACGGGATTAATCAGCCCCAGCATTTT. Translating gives CASSLDGINQPQHF.

The CDR3 loop is CASSVTGVRETQYF. DNA of the CDR3: TGTGCCAGCAGTGTCACAGGGGTTCGGGAGACCCAGTACTTC. This chain joins TRBV28 and TRBJ2-5; 7 nucleotides line up with TRBD1. J gave up 5 bases and V 5 bases, and 8 bases lay outside the gene matches. Germline V CDR1 and CDR2: MDHEN, SYDVKM. This CDR3 is built from 14 residues.

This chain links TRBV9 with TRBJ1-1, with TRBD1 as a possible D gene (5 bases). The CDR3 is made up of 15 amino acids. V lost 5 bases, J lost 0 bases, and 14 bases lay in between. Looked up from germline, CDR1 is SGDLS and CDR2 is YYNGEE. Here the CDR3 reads CASSAELGVNTEAFF. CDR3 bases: TGTGCCAGCAGTGCAGAATTAGGGGTGAACACTGAAGCTTTCTTT. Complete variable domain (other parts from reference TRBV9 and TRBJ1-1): DSGVTQTPKHLITATGQRVTLRCSPRSGDLSVYWYQQSLDQGLQFLIQYYNGEERAKGNILERFSAQQFPDLHSELNLSSLELGDSALYFCASSAELGVNTEAFFGQGTRLTVV.

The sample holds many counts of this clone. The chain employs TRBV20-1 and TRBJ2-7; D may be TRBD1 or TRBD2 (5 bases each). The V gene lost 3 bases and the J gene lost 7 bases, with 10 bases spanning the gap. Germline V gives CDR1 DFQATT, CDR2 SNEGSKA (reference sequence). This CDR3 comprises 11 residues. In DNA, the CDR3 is TGCAGTGCTAGGCCGGGACGGGAGCAGTACTTC. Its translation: CSARPGREQYF.

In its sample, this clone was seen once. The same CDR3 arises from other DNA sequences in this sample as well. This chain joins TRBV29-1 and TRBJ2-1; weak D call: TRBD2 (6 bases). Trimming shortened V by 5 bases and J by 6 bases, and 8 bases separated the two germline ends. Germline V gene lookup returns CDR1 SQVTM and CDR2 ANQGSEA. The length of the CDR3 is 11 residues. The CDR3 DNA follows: TGCAGCGTTACGCGGGGCAATGAGCAGTTCTTC. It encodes CSVTRGNEQFF.

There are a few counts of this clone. For the CDR3, the DNA is TGTGCCAGCTCACCACCGGGCCTCAAGGGAGAGACCCAGTACTTC. This translates into CASSPPGLKGETQYF. The chain carries TRBV18 and TRBJ2-5; D is unclear. The CDR3 covers 15 residues. Trimming shortened V by 0 bases and J by 4 bases, and 12 bases separated the two germline ends. The germline CDR1 and CDR2 sequences are KGHSH and LQKENI.

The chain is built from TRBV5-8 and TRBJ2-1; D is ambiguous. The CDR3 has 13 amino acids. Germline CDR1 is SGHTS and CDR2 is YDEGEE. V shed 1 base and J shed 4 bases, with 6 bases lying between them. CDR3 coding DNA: TGTGCCAGCAGCTTGACGGAGTACAATGAGCAGTTCTTC. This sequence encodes CASSLTEYNEQFF.

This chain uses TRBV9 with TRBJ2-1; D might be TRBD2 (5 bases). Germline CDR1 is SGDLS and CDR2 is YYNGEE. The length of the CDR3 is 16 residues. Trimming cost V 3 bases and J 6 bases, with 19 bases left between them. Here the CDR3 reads CASSAPPGGASNEQFF. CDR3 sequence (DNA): TGTGCCAGCAGCGCCCCCCCAGGAGGCGCCTCCAATGAGCAGTTCTTC.